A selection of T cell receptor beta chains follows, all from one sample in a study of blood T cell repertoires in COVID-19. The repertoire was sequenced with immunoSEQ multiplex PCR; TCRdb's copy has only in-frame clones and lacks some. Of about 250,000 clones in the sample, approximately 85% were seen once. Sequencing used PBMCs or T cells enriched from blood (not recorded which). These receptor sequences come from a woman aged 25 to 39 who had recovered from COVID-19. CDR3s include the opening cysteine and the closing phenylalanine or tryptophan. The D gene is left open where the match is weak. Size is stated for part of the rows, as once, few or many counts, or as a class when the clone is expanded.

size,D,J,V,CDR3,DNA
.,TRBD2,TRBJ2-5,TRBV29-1,CSVRLSGRETQYF,TGCAGCGTTCGACTAAGCGGGAGAGAGACCCAGTACTTC
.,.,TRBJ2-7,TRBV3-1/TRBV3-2,CASSPSSRNFKQYF,TGTGCCAGCAGCCCTAGCAGCCGTAATTTCAAGCAGTACTTC
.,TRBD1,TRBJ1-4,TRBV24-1,CATSDAGTGVEKLFF,TGTGCCACCAGTGATGCCGGGACAGGGGTGGAGAAACTGTTTTTT
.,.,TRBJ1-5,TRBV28,CASSFGTYGRVGSGNQPQHF,TGTGCCAGCAGTTTCGGGACTTACGGGAGGGTGGGTAGTGGCAATCAGCCCCAGCATTTT
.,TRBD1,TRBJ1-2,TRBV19,CASSIPTGGAYGYTF,TGTGCCAGTAGTATCCCGACAGGGGGAGCGTATGGCTACACCTTC
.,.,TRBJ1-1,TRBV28,CASTRGGVTEAFF,TGTGCCAGCACCCGTGGAGGGGTCACTGAAGCTTTCTTT
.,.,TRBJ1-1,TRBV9,CASSEHQGPMNTEAFF,TGTGCCAGCAGCGAACACCAGGGGCCCATGAACACTGAAGCTTTCTTT
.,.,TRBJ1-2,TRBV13,CASTLSGGNYGYTF,TGTGCCAGCACTTTAAGCGGGGGTAACTATGGCTACACCTTC
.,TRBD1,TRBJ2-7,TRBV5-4,CASSFDRGYEQYF,TGTGCCAGCAGCTTCGACAGGGGCTACGAGCAGTACTTC
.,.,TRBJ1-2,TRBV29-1,CSLADSPYGYTF,TGCAGCCTGGCCGACAGTCCCTATGGCTACACCTTC
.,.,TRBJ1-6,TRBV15,CATRGTTDLPDPDNSPLHF,TGTGCCACCAGAGGAACTACTGACTTGCCCGATCCGGATAATTCACCCCTCCACTTT
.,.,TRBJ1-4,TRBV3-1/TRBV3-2,CASSGGATNEKLFF,TGTGCCAGCAGCGGGGGCGCGACTAATGAAAAACTGTTTTTT
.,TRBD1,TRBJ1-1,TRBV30,CAWSDRGGTEAFF,TGTGCCTGGAGTGACAGGGGCGGCACTGAAGCTTTCTTT
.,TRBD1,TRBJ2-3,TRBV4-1,CASSRTGTSTDTQYF,TGCGCCAGCAGTAGGACAGGGACTAGCACAGATACGCAGTATTTT
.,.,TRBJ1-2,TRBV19,CASTLEGGNGYTF,TGTGCCAGTACCCTAGAGGGAGGGAATGGCTACACCTTC
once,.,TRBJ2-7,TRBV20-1,CSASFTRDFYSYEQYF,TGCAGTGCTAGTTTTACCCGGGACTTCTACTCCTACGAGCAGTACTTC
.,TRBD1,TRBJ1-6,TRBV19,CASRTDRGSGSPLHF,TGTGCCAGTAGAACCGACAGGGGATCGGGTTCACCCCTCCACTTT
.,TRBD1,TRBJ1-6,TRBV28,CASSSRGLMNSPLHF,TGTGCCAGCAGCTCCAGGGGGCTAATGAATTCACCCCTCCACTTT
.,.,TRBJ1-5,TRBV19,CASSLQQGGNQPQHF,TGTGCCAGTAGCCTACAACAGGGCGGCAATCAGCCCCAGCATTTT
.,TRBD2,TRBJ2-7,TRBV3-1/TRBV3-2,CASSQTSGSSYEQYF,TGTGCCAGCAGCCAGACTAGCGGGAGCTCCTACGAGCAGTACTTC
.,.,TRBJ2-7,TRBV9,CASSVGPADYEQYF,TGTGCCAGCAGCGTAGGGCCGGCGGATTACGAGCAGTACTTC
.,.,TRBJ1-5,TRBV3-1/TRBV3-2,CASSQGPGISNQPQHF,TGTGCCAGCAGCCAAGGTCCAGGAATTAGCAATCAGCCCCAGCATTTT
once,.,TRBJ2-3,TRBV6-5,CASSKTGPSTDTQYF,TGTGCCAGCAGTAAGACAGGACCTAGCACAGATACGCAGTATTTT
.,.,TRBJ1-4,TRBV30,CAWSTLSGNEKLFF,TGTGCCTGGAGTACGCTAAGCGGGAATGAAAAACTGTTTTTT
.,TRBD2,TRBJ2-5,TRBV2,CASSERSGRVYQETQYF,TGTGCCAGCAGTGAAAGGAGCGGGAGGGTGTACCAAGAGACCCAGTACTTC
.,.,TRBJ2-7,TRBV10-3,CAISEPHNYEQYF,TGTGCCATCAGTGAGCCACACAATTACGAGCAGTACTTC
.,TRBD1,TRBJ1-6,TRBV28,CASTTGTAINSPLHF,TGTGCCAGTACCACCGGGACAGCAATTAATTCACCCCTCCACTTT
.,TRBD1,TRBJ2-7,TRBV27,CASSLGTGFEQYF,TGTGCCAGCAGCCTAGGGACAGGTTTTGAGCAGTACTTC
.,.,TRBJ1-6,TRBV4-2,CASSRGNRGSPLHF,TGTGCCAGCAGCCGAGGGAATCGGGGTTCACCCCTCCACTTT
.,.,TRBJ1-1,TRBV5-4,CASSLEQNTEAFF,TGTGCCAGCAGCTTGGAACAGAACACTGAAGCTTTCTTT
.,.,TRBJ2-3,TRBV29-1,CSVAVASTDTQYF,TGCAGCGTTGCGGTTGCTAGCACAGATACGCAGTATTTT
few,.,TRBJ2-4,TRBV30,CAWSPEGGGLGANWKNIQYF,TGTGCCTGGAGTCCCGAAGGGGGGGGGCTTGGGGCGAATTGGAAAAACATTCAGTACTTC
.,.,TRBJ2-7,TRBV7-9,CASSFGEQGSYEQYF,TGTGCCAGCAGCTTTGGGGAACAGGGATCCTACGAGCAGTACTTC
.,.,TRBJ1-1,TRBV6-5,CASRGGTEAFF,TGTGCCAGCAGGGGGGGCACTGAAGCTTTCTTT
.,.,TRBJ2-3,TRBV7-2,CASSRWTSGDTQYF,TGTGCCAGCAGCCGTTGGACATCAGGGGATACGCAGTATTTT
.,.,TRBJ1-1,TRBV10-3,CAISENRVKNTEAFF,TGTGCCATCAGTGAGAACAGGGTAAAGAACACTGAAGCTTTCTTT
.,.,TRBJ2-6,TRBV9,CASSPGDTLFHSGANVLTF,TGTGCCAGCAGCCCCGGGGACACTCTTTTTCACTCTGGGGCCAACGTCCTGACTTTC
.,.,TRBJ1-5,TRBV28,CASRHNLQGSNQPQHF,TGTGCCAGCAGGCACAATTTACAGGGAAGCAATCAGCCCCAGCATTTT
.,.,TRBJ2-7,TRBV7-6,CASSSSGYEQYF,TGTGCCAGCAGCTCTAGTGGCTACGAGCAGTACTTC
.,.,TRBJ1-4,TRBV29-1,CSVEETALPEKLFF,TGCAGCGTTGAAGAAACAGCTCTACCTGAAAAACTGTTTTTT
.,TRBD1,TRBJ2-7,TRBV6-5,CASSYSGGQVKQYF,TGTGCCAGCAGTTACTCAGGGGGACAGGTTAAGCAGTACTTC
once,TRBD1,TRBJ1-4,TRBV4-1,CASSQDERGLWEKLFF,TGCGCCAGCAGCCAAGATGAGAGGGGGCTTTGGGAAAAACTGTTTTTT
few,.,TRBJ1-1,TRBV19,CASSMVREGGTEAFF,TGTGCCAGTAGTATGGTGAGGGAAGGGGGCACTGAAGCTTTCTTT
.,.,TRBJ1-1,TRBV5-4,CASSNMRAGANEAFF,TGTGCCAGCAGCAACATGAGGGCAGGAGCTAATGAAGCTTTCTTT
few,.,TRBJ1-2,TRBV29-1,CSAGRLADYGYTF,TGCAGCGCGGGCCGTCTCGCGGACTATGGCTACACCTTC
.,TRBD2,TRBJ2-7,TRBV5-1,CASSSTAGGGSYEQYF,TGCGCCAGCAGCTCAACAGCGGGAGGGGGGTCCTACGAGCAGTACTTC
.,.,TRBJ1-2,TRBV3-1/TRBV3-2,CASSQTGTGSYGYTF,TGTGCCAGCAGCCAAACCGGGACCGGGAGCTATGGCTACACCTTC
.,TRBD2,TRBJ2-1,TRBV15,CATRGLAGDPSYNEQFF,TGTGCCACGAGGGGACTAGCGGGAGATCCCTCCTACAATGAGCAGTTCTTC
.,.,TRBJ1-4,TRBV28,CASSTGPTNEKLFF,TGTGCCAGCAGTACAGGACCAACTAATGAAAAACTGTTTTTT
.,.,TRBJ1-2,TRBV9,CASSALQGSVGYTF,TGTGCCAGCAGCGCTCTACAGGGTTCGGTTGGCTACACCTTC
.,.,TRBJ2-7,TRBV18,CASSPPGDSYEQYF,TGTGCCAGCTCACCACCAGGGGACTCCTACGAGCAGTACTTC